This record concerns one T cell receptor (beta chain) sequence. The sample belongs to a study of blood T cell repertoires in COVID-19. The V and J ends lost 5 bases and 0 bases respectively, with 10 bases between them. Germline V gives CDR1 MNHEY, CDR2 SMNVEV (reference sequence). The CDR3 totals 14 residues. Original data processing: Estimated nucleated cell counts came from reference gene primer amplification. Only in-frame clones appear in the TCRdb table, and some are missing; sequencing was by immunoSEQ multiplex PCR. D and trimming were read from the DNA, whereas the V and J calls and clone size are those reported in that table. The data show around 180,000 clones, roughly 85% seen once.

The sequence derives from a human donor with active or convalescent COVID-19. The donor label of this sample is uncertain. The V gene is TRBV27, the J gene TRBJ1-1; D is unresolved. The specimen sequenced was peripheral blood. The CDR3: CASSPLGLNTEAFF. Here the CDR3 DNA reads TGTGCCAGCAGTCCACTAGGATTGAACACTGAAGCTTTCTTT.